This T cell receptor beta chain was found in a study of brain T cells in children with intractable seizures. Whole-study findings and limits: HCMV serostatus was not known, and viral specificity came from CDR3 similarity only. Pre- and post-surgery blood differed in depth, so pre-surgery absences may be undersampling.

The sequenced cases were selected for having the highest brain T cell transcript signatures. Pre-surgery treatment included at least one anti-epileptic drug. As concerns this clone: What it binds is unknown.

Assay used: immunoSEQ multiplex PCR; TCRdb lists only in-frame clones, some missing. Of around 100,000 clones in the sample, roughly 92% were seen once. V was cut by 3 bases and J by 2 bases, with 20 bases left in between. This CDR3 has 18 residues. CDR1 is KGHDR and CDR2 is SFDVKD in the germline V gene. The receptor was derived from a boy in the first two years of life with hemimegalencephaly and intractable seizures. The gene calls are TRBV24-1 and TRBJ2-3; D remains unclear. Sample: peripheral blood, taken at surgery. The chain's CDR3 is CATSDPSGHGQTTDTQYF. CDR3 sequence (DNA): TGTGCCACCAGTGATCCCTCGGGCCACGGGCAGACCACAGATACGCAGTATTTT.